What follows are 28 T cell receptor beta chains derived from one specimen sequenced in a study of metastatic and nonmetastatic thyroid tumors. Every patient was untreated before thyroid surgery. TCRdb re-analyzed the PCR reads using MiXCR. This table has 30,000 to 35,000 clones, about a fifth appearing once. The material sequenced was tumor tissue. These receptors came from a male donor with papillary thyroid cancer or a benign thyroid nodule (not recorded which). Some clones in this sample may be carry-over from other donors' samples.

V gene TRBV20-1 combines with J gene TRBJ1-1; D possibly corresponds to TRBD1 (6 bases). The CDR3 spans 13 residues. V dropped 3 bases and J dropped 1 base, with 9 bases sitting between them. Germline CDR1 and CDR2: DFQATT and SNEGSKA (reference sequence). CDR3 region: CSARFRGNTEAFF. CDR3 sequence (DNA): TGCAGTGCTAGGTTCAGGGGGAACACTGAAGCTTTCTTT.

This clone has just one count. CDR3 amino acids: CASSEGRQGGGTGELFF. Written as DNA, the CDR3 is TGTGCCAGCAGTGAAGGAAGACAGGGAGGAGGCACCGGGGAGCTGTTTTTT. This chain links TRBV2 with TRBJ2-2; D is perhaps TRBD1 (7 bases). CDR1 and CDR2 (germline): SNHLY, FYNNEI. This CDR3 comprises 17 residues. V gave up 1 base and J gave up 4 bases, with 16 bases separating them.

This sequence joins TRBV5-1 and TRBJ2-7; 7 bases are a match to TRBD1. Trimming at V came to 4 bases and at J to 3 bases, leaving 7 bases not matched to a gene. The length of the CDR3 is 14 residues. Germline loops: CDR1 SGHRS, CDR2 YFSETQ. The CDR3 DNA is TGCGCCAGCAGCGTCGGGACAGCAGGCTACGAGCAGTACTTC. Its translation: CASSVGTAGYEQYF.

This clone was seen many times. J is TRBJ2-7 and V is TRBV29-1; 10 nucleotides line up with TRBD1. Germline V gives CDR1 SQVTM, CDR2 ANQGSEA. The CDR3 length is 12 residues. With V trimmed by 8 bases and J by 7 bases, 8 bases remained unmatched. In DNA form, the CDR3 reads TGCAGCATTAGACAGGGGGCGTCGGAGCAGTACTTC. This codes for CSIRQGASEQYF.

The V call is TRBV7-9, the J call TRBJ1-2; D is unresolved. The CDR3 sequence is 13 residues long. With 1 base removed from V and 4 bases from J, the gap between germline ends came to 7 bases. In germline, CDR1 is SEHNR, CDR2 FQNEAQ (reference sequence). This CDR3 is CASSLVLGYGYTF. In DNA form, the CDR3 reads TGTGCCAGCAGCTTAGTCTTGGGCTATGGCTACACCTTC.

The table lists this clone with many counts. The chain couples TRBV10-2 to TRBJ1-5; 7 bases map to TRBD1. The germline V gene encodes CDR1 WSHSY and CDR2 SAAADI. There are 14 residues in the CDR3. V shed 6 bases and J 2 bases; nucleotides not matched to a gene: 4. The CDR3 loop is CASRRDSRNQPQHF. As DNA, the CDR3 is TGCGCCAGCAGGCGGGACAGCCGCAATCAGCCCCAGCATTTT.

In this sample, this clone turned up a few times. An end of the junction does not agree with germline; a read error may underlie this. V is TRBV5-1 and J is TRBJ2-2; TRBD2 aligns across 9 bases. This CDR3 comprises 16 residues. Germline CDR1 reads SGHRS; CDR2 reads YFSETQ. In nucleotides, the CDR3 is TGCGCCAGCAGCCTGTCAGCTAGCGGGGACACCGTGGAGCTGTTTTTT. It is translated as CASSLSASGDTVELFF.

This clone was counted many times. V is TRBV6-2 or TRBV6-3 and J is TRBJ1-2; the D gene is possibly TRBD1 (6 bases). Looked up from germline, CDR1 is MNHEY and CDR2 is SVGEGT. This CDR3 is built from 12 residues. The V end lost 6 bases, the J end lost 2 bases, and 7 bases lay between the germline ends. In DNA form, the CDR3 reads TGTGCCAGCAGAGGACAGAACTATGGCTACACCTTC. This gives the protein CASRGQNYGYTF.

This clone appeared a few times. J is TRBJ2-1 and V is TRBV12-3 or TRBV12-4, with TRBD2 matching 10 bases. With 6 bases clipped from V and 7 bases from J, the junction kept 12 bases outside the gene matches. CDR3 length equals 16 residues. In DNA form, the CDR3 reads TGTGCCAGCAGAACGAAAACCGGGACTAGCGTAAATGAGCAGTTCTTC. It specifies CASRTKTGTSVNEQFF.

The sample holds a few counts of this clone. J is TRBJ2-7 and V is TRBV11-3; no reliable D call. The V gene lost 5 bases and the J gene lost 2 bases, with 13 bases spanning the gap. The CDR3 is 14 amino acids. Germline-derived CDR1 and CDR2 are SGHNT and YENEEA. CDR3 sequence: CASSSSLWPYEQYF. The CDR3 DNA follows: TGTGCCAGCAGCAGTTCCTTGTGGCCCTACGAGCAGTACTTC.

This clone occurred a few times. The rearrangement joins TRBV6-1 to TRBJ2-1, with TRBD2 identical over 13 bases. There are 16 residues in the CDR3. V lost 6 bases, J lost 9 bases, and 11 bases stayed unmatched. The germline V gene has CDR1 MNHNS and CDR2 SASEGT. CDR3 bases: TGTGCCAGCAGCGGGATTAGACTAGCGGGAGGTCGTGAGCAGTTCTTC. It codes for CASSGIRLAGGREQFF.

This clone was seen repeatedly, ten times or more. This sequence joins TRBV10-2 and TRBJ2-1, with no clear D. Per the germline V gene, CDR1 is WSHSY and CDR2 is SAAADI. The V and J ends lost 4 bases and 6 bases respectively, with 16 bases between them. CDR3 length: 15 amino acids. The CDR3 spells CASSGGARTLNEQFF. The CDR3 DNA reads TGCGCCAGCAGTGGCGGAGCGAGAACCCTCAATGAGCAGTTCTTC.

The chain couples TRBV19 to TRBJ2-7; 14 bases map to TRBD2. Germline V lookup: CDR1 LNHDA, CDR2 SQIVND (reference sequence). This CDR3 region has 16 residues. The junction had 5 bases not matched to a gene; V was cut back by 5 bases and J by 2 bases. CDR3 DNA sequence: TGTGCCAGTAGTCCCCGGACTAGCGGGAGGCCCTACGAGCAGTACTTC. Protein product: CASSPRTSGRPYEQYF.

In this sample, this clone turned up a few times. This chain links TRBV27 with TRBJ2-2; 11 nucleotides line up with TRBD2. The germline gives CDR1 MNHEY, CDR2 SMNVEV (reference sequence). V lost 3 bases to trimming and J lost 2 bases; unmatched junction nucleotides: 8. This CDR3 has 18 residues. The DNA of the CDR3 is TGTGCCAGCAGTTTCGGAAGTAGCGGGAGGGCCAACACCGGGGAGCTGTTTTTT. It is translated as CASSFGSSGRANTGELFF.

Notes on this clone: Germline and junction disagree at one end, which may indicate a read error. This chain joins TRBV9 and TRBJ2-7, with a weak D call TRBD2 (6 bases). The CDR3 has 14 residues. The germline CDR1 and CDR2 sequences are SGDLS and YYNGEE. In nucleotides, the CDR3 is TGTGCCAGCAGCTTAGAAGGGAGGTCCTACGAGCAGCACTTC. Translating gives CASSLEGRSYEQHF.

At least ten counts were recorded for this clone. V usage is TRBV30 and J usage is TRBJ1-4; TRBD1 is a possible D gene (5 bases). The CDR3 has 14 residues. Trimming pared 0 bases from V and 7 bases from J, leaving 12 bases between. Germline CDR1 reads GTSNPN; CDR2 reads SVGIG (reference sequence). The CDR3 protein is CAWSVPGTGEKLFF. The CDR3 region has the DNA TGTGCCTGGAGTGTACCGGGGACGGGTGAAAAACTGTTTTTT.

This clone was counted at least ten times. Relative to the germline gene, one junction end is altered; a read error may explain this. The rearrangement uses TRBV19 and TRBJ1-2; no definite D call. The CDR3 consists of 11 residues. Germline CDR1 and CDR2: LNHDA and SQIVND (reference sequence). CDR3 nucleotides: TGTGCCAGTAGTATAGGGGAAAACAGCGCCTTC. Translating it yields CASSIGENSAF.

This clone was counted a few times. The rearrangement joins TRBV28 to TRBJ2-7, with no clear D. V dropped 5 bases and J dropped 6 bases, with 11 bases sitting between them. The length of the CDR3 is 12 residues. The V gene's germline CDR1 is MDHEN and CDR2 SYDVKM. CDR3 DNA: TGTGCCAGCAGTCCCGGCGTTCCCGAGCAGTACTTC. Translated: CASSPGVPEQYF.

This clone showed up many times. The chain couples TRBV6-1 to TRBJ1-5, with 7 bases identical to TRBD1. The V gene end was trimmed by 8 bases and the J gene end by 2 bases; junction bases not matched to a gene: 9. The CDR3 has 15 residues. Germline V gene lookup returns CDR1 MNHNS and CDR2 SASEGT. CDR3 sequence (DNA): TGTGCCAGCGGGTCAGGGGGTACTCGCAATCAGCCCCAGCATTTT. This encodes CASGSGGTRNQPQHF.

Ten or more counts support this clone. The chain is built from TRBV11-2 and TRBJ2-7, with 8 bases aligning to TRBD1. The CDR3 extends over 15 amino acids. CDR1 and CDR2 (germline): SGHAT, FQNNGV. The V segment lost 0 bases and the J segment 3 bases; nucleotides outside the gene matches: 4. CDR3 sequence reads: CASSLEDRVYYEQYF. The CDR3 DNA reads as TGTGCCAGCAGCTTAGAGGACAGGGTCTACTACGAGCAGTACTTC.

In its sample, this clone was seen a few times. The CDR3 region has the DNA TGTGCCAGCAGTTTGACCTCATGGAACTTTAAGCAGTTCTTC. It yields the protein CASSLTSWNFKQFF. The V gene is TRBV28, the J gene TRBJ2-1; D is unclear. The CDR3 length is 14 residues. V lost 3 bases and J lost 11, with 17 bases in between. Looked up from germline, CDR1 is MDHEN and CDR2 is SYDVKM.

There are many counts of this clone. The V call is TRBV10-3, the J call TRBJ1-3; D call uncertain. Germline V CDR1 and CDR2: ENHRY, SYGVKD. The CDR3 is made up of 13 amino acids. With 11 bases removed from V and 0 bases from J, the gap between germline ends came to 11 bases. The CDR3 nucleotides read TGTGCCTTTCGACCGAACTCTGGAAACACCATATATTTT. It yields the protein CAFRPNSGNTIYF.

In its sample, this clone was seen a few times. This rearrangement joins TRBV7-3 to TRBJ2-3; 10 positions agree with TRBD2. CDR3 size: 19 residues. The germline CDR1 and CDR2 sequences are SGHTA and FQGTGA. J lost 2 bases, V lost 1 base, and 12 bases had no gene match. The CDR3 loop reads CASSLRGLAGVGLTDTQYF. CDR3 sequence (DNA): TGTGCCAGCAGCTTAAGAGGGCTAGCGGGGGTGGGCCTCACAGATACGCAGTATTTT.

The gene calls are TRBV4-1 and TRBJ2-7, with 10 bases matching TRBD1. J was trimmed by 4 bases and V by 2 bases; bases with no gene match: 14. There are 18 residues in the CDR3. The V gene's germline CDR1 is MGHRA and CDR2 YSYEKL. The CDR3 DNA follows: TGCGCCAGCAGCCAACGAGACAGGGGGCTACCGGCCTTATACGAGCAGTACTTC. As protein: CASSQRDRGLPALYEQYF.

This clone was seen just once. The genes are TRBV20-1 and TRBJ2-3; TRBD2 aligns across 9 bases. The trim removed 0 bases at V and 4 bases at J, leaving 11 bases unmatched. CDR3 size: 17 residues. The germline V gene has CDR1 DFQATT and CDR2 SNEGSKA (reference sequence). The CDR3 DNA follows: TGCAGTGCTAGAGATCTTTTTGGCGGGAGGGTCGCAGATACGCAGTATTTT. This sequence encodes CSARDLFGGRVADTQYF.

This clone was counted a few times. The rearrangement joins TRBV13 to TRBJ2-7; a possible D gene is TRBD1 (5 bases). The V end was cut by 7 bases, the J end by 4 bases, with 17 bases between. CDR1 and CDR2 (germline): PRHDT, FYEKMQ (reference sequence). This CDR3 comprises 14 residues. The CDR3 region is CASNRGGSHYEQYF. CDR3 DNA sequence: TGTGCCAGCAATAGGGGCGGCAGCCATTACGAGCAGTACTTC.

The chain has TRBV3-1 and TRBJ1-2; D ambiguous. CDR1 and CDR2 from the germline V gene are LGHDT and YNNKEL (reference sequence). The CDR3 has 11 residues. V shed 4 bases and J shed 5 bases, with 5 bases lying between them. CDR3 nucleotide sequence: TGTGCCAGCAGCCGACAATATGGCTACACCTTC. It codes for CASSRQYGYTF.

This clone was detected ten times or more. This chain joins TRBV18 and TRBJ2-4, with 7 nucleotides matching TRBD1. CDR1 and CDR2 from the germline V gene are KGHSH and LQKENI. The CDR3 has 14 residues. V gave up 0 bases and J gave up 9 bases; unmatched junction bases: 5. The CDR3 here is CASSPPTGRAIQYF. CDR3 DNA: TGTGCCAGCTCACCACCGACAGGGCGCGCCATTCAGTACTTC. Complete variable domain (other parts from reference TRBV18 and TRBJ2-4): NAGVMQNPRHLVRRRGQEARLRCSPMKGHSHVYWYRQLPEEGLKFMVYLQKENIIDESGMPKERFSAEFPKEGPSILRIQQVVRGDSAAYFCASSPPTGRAIQYFGAGTRLSVL.